The present T cell receptor beta chain was sequenced within a study of blood T cell repertoires in COVID-19. Study-wide background: Specimens from acute and convalescent COVID-19 originated in the United States, Italy and Spain.

Germline V gives CDR1 KGHSH, CDR2 LQKENI. This CDR3 comprises 15 residues. J lost 1 base, V lost 4 bases, and 2 bases had no gene match. Only in-frame clones appear in the TCRdb table, and some are missing; sequencing was by immunoSEQ multiplex PCR. The sample has some 500,000 clones, approximately 88% seen once. Specimen: peripheral blood. The V call is TRBV18, the J call TRBJ2-5; 11 bases are shared with TRBD2. The receptor comes from a woman aged 50 to 60 with COVID-19, enrolled during active disease. CDR3 residues: CASSRLAGPQETQYF. Written as DNA, the CDR3 is TGTGCCAGCTCACGACTAGCGGGGCCCCAAGAGACCCAGTACTTC. The full variable domain, completed using reference TRBV18 and TRBJ2-5, is NAGVMQNPRHLVRRRGQEARLRCSPMKGHSHVYWYRQLPEEGLKFMVYLQKENIIDESGMPKERFSAEFPKEGPSILRIQQVVRGDSAAYFCASSRLAGPQETQYFGPGTRLLVL.